These 29 T cell receptor beta chains were all obtained from the same sample, sequenced in a study of regulatory T cells in long-lasting Graves disease. Libraries of TCR beta came from iRepertoire HTBI primers plus Arm-PCR of CDR3 regions. TCRdb passed the multiplex PCR reads through MiXCR, listing each CDR3 protein once. Here the sample spans about 520,000 distinct CDR3 sequences, around 12% being singletons. Time point: newly diagnosed GD, antithyroid drugs for less than 3 months. The TCR library was prepared using RNA isolated from PBMCs. Separately, the same data were catalogued under a study of T cells in Graves' hyperthyroidism and ophthalmopathy.

The sample was peripheral blood mononuclear cells (PBMCs), taken at new diagnosis, from a patient treated with antithyroid drugs. The receptors derive from a woman between 25 and 40 years old with Graves disease.

This clonotype occurred many times. Given the absence of the conserved phenylalanine or tryptophan at the CDR3 end, a read error is likely. It is unclear where the CDR3 begins or ends on the DNA, so no DNA is shown, and the CDR3 is as TCRdb lists it. The gene calls are TRBV7-9 and TRBJ2-3; the table gives TRBD1 as D, unverified against the DNA. Germline V gene data show CDR1 as SEHNR and CDR2 as FQNEAQ (reference sequence). The CDR3 is made up of 13 amino acids, end residues included. The chain's CDR3 is CASSSPDRPQFFV.

This clonotype was picked up many times. The V call is TRBV20-1, the J call TRBJ1-1; D is unresolved. V shed 1 base and J shed 3 bases, with 12 bases lying between them. The CDR3 consists of 14 residues. Germline V CDR1 and CDR2: DFQATT, SNEGSKA (reference sequence). The CDR3 protein is CSARVSGLYTEAFF. CDR3 DNA: TGCAGTGCTAGAGTCTCAGGACTCTACACTGAAGCTTTCTTT.

This clonotype occurred a few times. CDR3 nucleotides: TGCAGTGCTAAGAACAGGGTCATGAACACTGAAGCTTTCTTT. Protein product: CSAKNRVMNTEAFF. The chain has TRBV20-1 and TRBJ1-1, with a tentative D call TRBD1 (6 bases). The CDR3 consists of 14 residues. The ends were cut back, 4 bases at V and 0 bases at J, with 12 bases in the middle. Germline values: CDR1 DFQATT, CDR2 SNEGSKA (reference sequence).

This clonotype was observed many times. V gene TRBV20-1 combines with J gene TRBJ1-6; no definite D call. The V end was cut by 3 bases, the J end by 0 bases, with 9 bases between. Looked up from germline, CDR1 is DFQATT and CDR2 is SNEGSKA (reference sequence). This CDR3 contains 15 residues. The CDR3 coding sequence is TGCAGTGCTAGTTATCAGAGCTCCTATAATTCACCCCTCCACTTT. Translated: CSASYQSSYNSPLHF.

This clonotype was counted many times. V gene TRBV20-1 combines with J gene TRBJ2-7; 9 bases fit TRBD2. The CDR3 totals 16 residues. The J segment lost 1 base and the V segment lost 6 bases, leaving 13 bases of the junction unmatched. The germline V gene has CDR1 DFQATT and CDR2 SNEGSKA (reference sequence). The CDR3 coding sequence is TGCAGTGCGCGGGGACTAGCAGGGCGGGGATCCTACGAGCAGTACTTC. It yields the protein CSARGLAGRGSYEQYF.

This clonotype was seen repeatedly, ten times or more. The chain uses TRBV6-1 and TRBJ2-5; no clear D. Trimming removed 5 bases at V and 3 bases at J, with 13 bases between. This CDR3 contains 14 residues. Looked up from germline, CDR1 is MNHNS and CDR2 is SASEGT. CDR3 DNA: TGTGCCAGCAGTCCCGGACGGAGAAAAGAGACCCAGTACTTC. Amino acids: CASSPGRRKETQYF.

This clonotype was seen at least ten times. The chain couples TRBV6-1 to TRBJ1-1; D is undetermined. The CDR3 consists of 12 residues. Trimming took off 7 bases at V and 0 bases at J, with 6 bases between the two ends. Germline V gene data show CDR1 as MNHNS and CDR2 as SASEGT. CDR3 sequence reads: CASIWLNTEAFF. The CDR3 region has the DNA TGTGCCAGCATTTGGTTGAACACTGAAGCTTTCTTT.

This clonotype occurred many times. The CDR3 bases are TGTGCCAGCACCGATCGGTACAGGGCGTACGCTGAAGCTTTCTTT. As protein: CASTDRYRAYAEAFF. The chain is built from TRBV2 and TRBJ1-1; weak D call: TRBD1 (6 bases). The ends were cut back, 7 bases at V and 6 bases at J, with 21 bases in the middle. Germline V gene lookup returns CDR1 SNHLY and CDR2 FYNNEI. This CDR3 has 15 residues.

This clonotype was counted ten times or more. V usage is TRBV10-3 and J usage is TRBJ2-3; no reliable D call. In germline, CDR1 is ENHRY, CDR2 SYGVKD. The CDR3 spans 17 residues. V lost 8 bases, J lost 0 bases, and 21 bases lay in between. In nucleotides, the CDR3 is TGTGCCATCGCGAGGAGCCCGTCTGAAATTAGCACAGATACGCAGTATTTT. It is translated as CAIARSPSEISTDTQYF.

For this clonotype: Its ends do not fully match the called genes, so a read error is possible. J is TRBJ2-6 and V is TRBV30; D is possibly TRBD1 or TRBD2 (5 bases each). The CDR3 extends over 14 amino acids. CDR1 is GTSNPN and CDR2 is SVGIG in the germline V gene (reference sequence). CDR3 bases: TGTGCCTGGAGTGTCGGGGCTGGGGCCAAAGTCCTGACTTTC. Protein sequence: CAWSVGAGAKVLTF.

The sample holds many counts of this clonotype. V and J are TRBV4-3 and TRBJ2-1, with TRBD2 identical over 7 bases. This CDR3 spans 18 amino acids. V was clipped by 2 bases and J by 6 bases; unmatched bases: 16. Germline CDR1 reads LGHNA; CDR2 reads YSLEER. The DNA for the CDR3 is TGCGCCAGCAGCCAAAAAGTAGCGGGTCTTCCCCCTACCAATGAGCAGTTCTTC. Translated, it gives CASSQKVAGLPPTNEQFF.

This clonotype was observed a few times. The chain joins TRBV20-1 to TRBJ2-1, with 12 bases identical to TRBD2. V dropped 6 bases and J dropped 4; count of bases not matched to a gene: 10. CDR1 DFQATT and CDR2 SNEGSKA come from the germline V gene (reference sequence). The CDR3 spans 16 residues. In nucleotides, the CDR3 is TGCAGTGCAAAGACGACTAGCGGGAGCGCTTACAATGAGCAGTTCTTC. Translated: CSAKTTSGSAYNEQFF.

This clonotype has more than one count but fewer than ten. This rearrangement joins TRBV19 to TRBJ2-7; a weak D match, TRBD1 (6 bases). The ends were cut back, 4 bases at V and 3 bases at J, with 10 bases in the middle. The CDR3 contains 13 residues. Germline assignment: CDR1 LNHDA and CDR2 SQIVND (reference sequence). The CDR3 loop is CASSKGDRYEQYF. In nucleotides, the CDR3 is TGTGCCAGTAGTAAGGGGGACCGCTACGAGCAGTACTTC.

This clonotype appeared many times. The chain joins TRBV11-3 to TRBJ2-3, with D perhaps TRBD1 (6 bases). This CDR3 comprises 14 residues. V dropped 5 bases and J dropped 2 bases, with 11 bases sitting between them. The germline gives CDR1 SGHNT, CDR2 YENEEA. The CDR3 nucleotides read TGTGCCAGCAGCCTTGACAGGACCACAGATACGCAGTATTTT. This codes for CASSLDRTTDTQYF.

The rearrangement uses TRBV20-1 and TRBJ2-2; 12 bases line up with TRBD2. Germline V gene sequence: CDR1 DFQATT, CDR2 SNEGSKA (reference sequence). The CDR3 contains 17 residues. The V and J ends lost 6 bases and 3 bases, in that order; junction bases with no gene match: 11. The CDR3 bases are TGCAGTGCCCCCAAGACTAGCGGGAGATGGTACACCGGGGAGCTGTTTTTT. This translates into CSAPKTSGRWYTGELFF.

This clonotype was seen more than once but under ten times. The rearrangement uses TRBV18 and TRBJ2-3, with 8 bases that match TRBD1. The junction had 5 bases not matched to a gene; V was cut back by 6 bases and J by 3 bases. CDR3 length: 14 residues. Germline lookup yields CDR1 KGHSH and CDR2 LQKENI. DNA for the CDR3: TGTGCCAGCTCCTCGACAGGGGTAACAGATACGCAGTATTTT. This translates into CASSSTGVTDTQYF. Full variable domain (missing parts from reference TRBV18 and TRBJ2-3): NAGVMQNPRHLVRRRGQEARLRCSPMKGHSHVYWYRQLPEEGLKFMVYLQKENIIDESGMPKERFSAEFPKEGPSILRIQQVVRGDSAAYFCASSSTGVTDTQYFGPGTRLTVL.

This clonotype was observed many times. The V and J genes are TRBV7-2 and TRBJ2-7; D might be TRBD1 (6 bases). V lost 3 bases, J lost 3 bases, and 9 bases lay in between. CDR1 is SGHTA, CDR2 FQGNSA, per germline. The CDR3 extends over 13 amino acids. CDR3 bases: TGTGCCAGCAGCTTGAGAGGGGGCTACGAGCAGTACTTC. It translates to CASSLRGGYEQYF.

This clonotype was counted ten times or more. The chain is built from TRBV6-5 and TRBJ1-4; D not resolved. This CDR3 comprises 14 residues. V was shortened by 0 bases and J by 5 bases, with 7 bases between the two germline ends. From germline, CDR1 is MNHEY and CDR2 SVGAGI. The CDR3 region is CASSYSRRNEKLFF. CDR3 bases: TGTGCCAGCAGTTACTCGCGCAGAAATGAAAAACTGTTTTTT.

This clonotype was found a few times. The V and J genes are TRBV7-8 and TRBJ2-2, with 7 bases that match TRBD2. The CDR3 length is 12 residues. Germline CDR1 reads SGHVS; CDR2 reads FQNEAQ. The CDR3 DNA sequence: TGTGCGGGGGGGTCCAACACCGGGGAGCTGTTTTTT. This codes for CAGGSNTGELFF.

This clonotype was detected many times. V usage is TRBV18 and J usage is TRBJ2-3; D tentatively reads TRBD1 or TRBD2 (5 bases each). The CDR3 is 14 residues long. Trimming shortened V by 5 bases and J by 1 base, and 10 bases separated the two germline ends. The germline V gene has CDR1 KGHSH and CDR2 LQKENI. CDR3 residues: CASSRDGGTDTQYF. The CDR3 DNA reads as TGTGCCAGCTCAAGGGACGGAGGCACAGATACGCAGTATTTT.

This clonotype was recorded at least ten times. This chain uses TRBV7-2 with TRBJ2-7; D ambiguous. CDR1 and CDR2 from the germline V gene are SGHTA and FQGNSA. The CDR3 has 14 amino acids. The ends were cut back, 3 bases at V and 4 bases at J, with 13 bases in the middle. The CDR3 spells CASSFAWGAYEQYF. CDR3 nucleotides: TGTGCCAGCAGCTTCGCTTGGGGTGCATACGAGCAGTACTTC.

The rearrangement joins TRBV11-2 to TRBJ2-7; 14 bases are a match to TRBD2. This CDR3 spans 15 amino acids. Germline V lookup: CDR1 SGHAT, CDR2 FQNNGV. The J segment lost 7 bases and the V segment lost 6 bases, leaving 8 bases of the junction unmatched. The chain's CDR3 is CASRLGLAGVGEQYF. The CDR3 DNA follows: TGTGCCAGCAGATTGGGACTAGCGGGAGTTGGTGAGCAGTACTTC.

This clonotype was detected ten times or more. The chain is built from TRBV29-1 and TRBJ2-3; TRBD2 matches 7 bases. The CDR3 contains 15 residues. Germline-derived CDR1 and CDR2 are SQVTM and ANQGSEA. Trimming took 4 bases from V and 0 from J; bases not matched to a gene: 7. CDR3 sequence reads: CSVGGLLTSTDTQYF. In DNA, the CDR3 is TGCAGCGTTGGGGGACTATTGACTAGCACAGATACGCAGTATTTT.

This clonotype has ten or more counts. A far larger clone is a single base away, which makes a read error likely. This chain links TRBV3-1 with TRBJ2-7; D remains unclear. V was cut by 6 bases and J by 3 bases, with 6 bases left in between. The CDR3 runs to 11 residues. Germline CDR1 and CDR2: LGHDT and YNNKEL (reference sequence). CDR3 protein: CASSHNYEQYF. CDR3 in DNA: TGTGCCAGCAGTCATAACTACGAGCAGTACTTC.

As to this clonotype: An end of the junction differs from the germline gene, which may be a read error. V is TRBV2 and J is TRBJ1-2, with 8 bases fitting TRBD1. CDR1 and CDR2 (germline): SNHLY, FYNNEI. The length of the CDR3 is 13 residues. The CDR3 sequence: CASSQGQGNGYTF. The CDR3 region has the DNA TGCGCCAGCAGCCAAGGACAGGGTAATGGCTACACCTTC.

This clonotype was found many times. The chain recombines TRBV11-2 with TRBJ2-5; D possibly corresponds to TRBD2 (5 bases). The ends were cut back, 5 bases at V and 2 bases at J, with 12 bases in the middle. Looked up from germline, CDR1 is SGHAT and CDR2 is FQNNGV. CDR3 length: 14 amino acids. DNA for the CDR3: TGTGCCAGCAGCCCATCGAGGGTACAAGAGACCCAGTACTTC. Its translation: CASSPSRVQETQYF.

This clonotype was observed at least ten times. The J gene is TRBJ2-1, the V gene TRBV2; D gene ambiguous. Germline loops: CDR1 SNHLY, CDR2 FYNNEI. Between the trimmed V and J ends, which lost 0 bases and 4 bases, there was a span of 19 bases. CDR3 length: 18 amino acids. Here the CDR3 reads CASSEAGDEVLAYNEQFF. CDR3 in DNA: TGTGCCAGCAGTGAAGCGGGCGATGAAGTCCTGGCGTACAATGAGCAGTTCTTC.

The chain recombines TRBV6-2 or TRBV6-3 with TRBJ1-1; no firm D call. The CDR3 is made up of 14 amino acids. Trimming took 0 bases from V and 1 from J, leaving 6 bases between them. The V gene's germline CDR1 is MNHEY and CDR2 SVGEGT. CDR3 loop: CASSYSMRNTEAFF. In nucleotides, the CDR3 is TGTGCCAGCAGTTACTCGATGAGGAACACTGAAGCTTTCTTT.

This clonotype was seen a few times. A much larger clone lies one base from this, so it may be a read error. The chain links TRBV11-3 to TRBJ1-5, with a possible D match to TRBD1 (6 bases). The CDR3 loop spans 15 amino acids. Per germline, CDR1 SGHNT and CDR2 YENEEA. V shed 2 bases and J shed 2 bases, with 10 bases lying between them. CDR3: CASSLKGEGNQPQHF. CDR3 nucleotides: TGTGCCAGCAGCTTAAAGGGGGAGGGCAATCAGCCCCAGCATTTT.